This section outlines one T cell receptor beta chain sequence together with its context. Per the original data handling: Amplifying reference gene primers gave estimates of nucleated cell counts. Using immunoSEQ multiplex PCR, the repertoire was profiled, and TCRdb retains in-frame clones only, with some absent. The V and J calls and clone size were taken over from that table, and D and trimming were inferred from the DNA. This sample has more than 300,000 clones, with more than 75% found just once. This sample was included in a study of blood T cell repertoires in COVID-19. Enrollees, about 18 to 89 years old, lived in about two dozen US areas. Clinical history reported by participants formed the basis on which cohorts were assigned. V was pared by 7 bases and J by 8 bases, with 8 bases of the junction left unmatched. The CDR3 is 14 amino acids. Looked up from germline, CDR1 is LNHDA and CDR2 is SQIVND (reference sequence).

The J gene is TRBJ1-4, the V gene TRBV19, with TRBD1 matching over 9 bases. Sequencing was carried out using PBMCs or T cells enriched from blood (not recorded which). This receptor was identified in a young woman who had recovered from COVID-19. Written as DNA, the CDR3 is TGTGCCAGTAACCCGGACAGGGGAGGCGAAAAACTGTTTTTT. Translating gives CASNPDRGGEKLFF.